A few counts support the clone carrying this T cell receptor beta chain. V lost 2 bases and J lost 6, with 11 bases in between. CDR3 size: 14 residues. CDR1 and CDR2 from the germline V gene are SGHTA and FQGTGA. These data are taken from a study of blood T cells in healthy people across ages. With a J-beta primer mix and a sample-barcoded 5' primer, a second PCR ran 7 to 11 cycles. Via MiXCR, TCRdb re-called the 5' RACE reads, giving one row per CDR3 protein. The data contain about 800,000 distinct CDR3 sequences, about 45% of them singletons. Sequencing was carried out using blood. The rearrangement links TRBV7-3 to TRBJ2-1, with a weak D call TRBD2 (5 bases). This sequence originates from an older man in good health. CDR3 amino acids: CASSLLLGANEQFF. CDR3 in DNA: TGTGCCAGCAGCTTATTACTAGGAGCCAATGAGCAGTTCTTC.